The 23 T cell receptor beta chains below were found in one sample sequenced in a study of cytomegalovirus exposure and HLA in healthy donors. Libraries were prepared by immunoSEQ multiplex PCR; TCRdb keeps only in-frame clonotypes and omits some of them. Of roughly 45,000 clones in the sample, 94% are singletons; the top ten hold around 8%. The specimen sequenced was PBMCs. These receptors were taken from a young woman in good health and CMV-seropositive.

This chain links TRBV15 with TRBJ2-7, with 9 nucleotides matching TRBD1. There are 15 residues in the CDR3. The junction had 5 bases not matched to a gene; V was cut back by 3 bases and J by 2 bases. CDR1 and CDR2 (germline): LNHNV, YYDKDF (reference sequence). CDR3 nucleotides: TGTGCCACCAGCAGTGCGGGGACAGGGACCTACGAGCAGTACTTC. Encoded protein: CATSSAGTGTYEQYF.

This chain connects TRBV4-3 to TRBJ2-3; 10 bases map to TRBD1. CDR1 and CDR2 (germline): LGHNA, YSLEER. Germline trimming cut 1 base from V and 1 base from J; bases unmatched to any gene: 11. The CDR3 covers 19 residues. CDR3 in DNA: TGCGCCAGCAGCCAAGGAGGGTTCTGGACAGGGGGAGGCACAGATACGCAGTATTTT. Translating gives CASSQGGFWTGGGTDTQYF.

CDR3 sequence (DNA): TGTGCCAGCAGCGTAGCTCAGGCACCCTACGAGCAGTACTTC. As protein: CASSVAQAPYEQYF. This sequence joins TRBV9 and TRBJ2-7, with no clear D. The CDR3 runs 14 residues. With 0 bases removed from V and 2 bases from J, the gap between germline ends came to 9 bases. Germline V gene data show CDR1 as SGDLS and CDR2 as YYNGEE.

This clone has just one count. The chain is built from TRBV2 and TRBJ2-3, with 9 bases aligning to TRBD2. The CDR3 totals 17 residues. The ends lost 2 bases at V and 2 bases at J; junction bases unmatched: 8. Germline loops: CDR1 SNHLY, CDR2 FYNNEI. The CDR3 DNA is TGTGCCAGCAGTGAAAGTAGTGCGGGAGGGCCCACAGATACGCAGTATTTT. Translation: CASSESSAGGPTDTQYF.

The chain has TRBV7-2 and TRBJ2-7; the D gene is possibly TRBD1 (6 bases). Per germline, CDR1 SGHTA and CDR2 FQGNSA. Trimming removed 6 bases from V and 2 bases from J, with 14 bases in between. The CDR3 spans 14 residues. CDR3 loop: CASRSTGWAYEQYF. CDR3 DNA sequence: TGTGCCAGCAGATCCACAGGGTGGGCCTACGAGCAGTACTTC.

The chain is built from TRBV7-2 and TRBJ2-7; D perhaps matches TRBD2 (5 bases). Germline CDR1 reads SGHTA; CDR2 reads FQGNSA. V lost 5 bases and J lost 2, with 13 bases in between. The CDR3 loop spans 14 amino acids. The CDR3 DNA follows: TGTGCCAGCAGCCCCGACTACGTTGCCTACGAGCAGTACTTC. The encoded protein is CASSPDYVAYEQYF. The variable domain in full, with the rest retrieved from reference TRBV7-2 and TRBJ2-7, is GAGVSQSPSNKVTEKGKDVELRCDPISGHTALYWYRQSLGQGLEFLIYFQGNSAPDKSGLPSDRFSAERTGGSVSTLTIQRTQQEDSAVYLCASSPDYVAYEQYFGPGTRLTVT.

The chain employs TRBV12-5 and TRBJ1-2; 7 bases are a match to TRBD1. The CDR3 is made up of 18 amino acids. From germline, CDR1 is LGHNT and CDR2 FRNRAP. V was clipped by 5 bases and J by 3 bases; unmatched bases: 18. CDR3 bases: TGTGCTAGTGGTCCTGGAGGATTAAACAGGGGTAATGACTATGGCTACACCTTC. Translated, it gives CASGPGGLNRGNDYGYTF.

The CDR3, as DNA: TGTGCCAGCACCGCCCCAAGCGGGGGTTACTACGAGCAGTACTTC. Translation gives CASTAPSGGYYEQYF. The chain joins TRBV7-9 to TRBJ2-7, with 8 positions matching TRBD2. Per the germline V gene, CDR1 is SEHNR and CDR2 is FQNEAQ (reference sequence). The V segment lost 7 bases and the J segment 3 bases; nucleotides outside the gene matches: 11. CDR3 length equals 15 residues.

The rearrangement uses TRBV14 and TRBJ1-6; TRBD1 agrees at 8 bases. V gave up 4 bases and J gave up 9 bases; unmatched junction bases: 5. CDR3 length: 14 amino acids. Germline loops: CDR1 SGHDN, CDR2 FVKESK. The DNA of the CDR3 is TGTGCCAGCAGCCCGACAGGGGTAACTTCACCCCTCCACTTT. Translated: CASSPTGVTSPLHF. The variable domain in full, completed from reference TRBV14 and TRBJ1-6, reads EAGVTQFPSHSVIEKGQTVTLRCDPISGHDNLYWYRRVMGKEIKFLLHFVKESKQDESGMPNNRFLAERTGGTYSTLKVQPAELEDSGVYFCASSPTGVTSPLHFGNGTRLTVT.

J is TRBJ2-1 and V is TRBV6-4, with 9 bases lining up with TRBD2. Trimming removed 4 bases from V and 7 bases from J; junction bases left unmatched: 5. The CDR3 spans 14 residues. Germline loops: CDR1 MRHNA, CDR2 SNTAGT. CDR3 nucleotides: TGTGCCAGCAGTGTTGCGGGGGGGAGGAATGAGCAGTTCTTC. Translated, it gives CASSVAGGRNEQFF.

The genes are TRBV28 and TRBJ1-5; D is possibly TRBD1 (6 bases). This CDR3 has 14 amino acids. The V and J ends lost 11 bases and 1 base respectively, with 15 bases between them. The germline V gene encodes CDR1 MDHEN and CDR2 SYDVKM. The chain's CDR3 is CAVQGGRSNQPQHF. CDR3 DNA: TGTGCCGTACAAGGGGGTAGGAGCAATCAGCCCCAGCATTTT.

J is TRBJ1-4 and V is TRBV15, with 8 bases lining up with TRBD1. This CDR3 has 15 residues. Losses at the gene ends were 2 bases for V and 4 bases for J; bases not matched to a gene: 3. The germline V gene encodes CDR1 LNHNV and CDR2 YYDKDF (reference sequence). The CDR3 region is CATSRIRGLNEKLFF. The CDR3 coding sequence is TGTGCCACCAGCAGAATCAGGGGGCTTAATGAAAAACTGTTTTTT.

The rearrangement joins TRBV5-8 to TRBJ2-5, with D maybe TRBD2 (6 bases). The length of the CDR3 is 15 residues. V gave up 4 bases and J gave up 1 base, with 14 bases separating them. The germline gives CDR1 SGHTS, CDR2 YDEGEE. The CDR3 DNA sequence: TGTGCCAGCAGCCCGGGACTTAGAGGCCAAGAGACCCAGTACTTC. Protein product: CASSPGLRGQETQYF. Full variable domain (missing parts from reference TRBV5-8 and TRBJ2-5): EAGVTQSPTHLIKTRGQQATLRCSPISGHTSVYWYQQALGLGLQFLLWYDEGEERNRGNFPPRFSGRQFPNYSSELNVNALELEDSALYLCASSPGLRGQETQYFGPGTRLLVL.

This clone was seen only once. The chain has TRBV27 and TRBJ2-3; 7 bases are a match to TRBD2. Germline CDR1 MNHEY, CDR2 SMNVEV (reference sequence). V lost 5 bases to trimming and J lost 0 bases; unmatched junction nucleotides: 8. The CDR3 sequence is 16 residues long. This CDR3 reads CASSLHLAESTDTQYF. CDR3 DNA sequence: TGTGCCAGCAGTCTCCATCTAGCGGAAAGCACAGATACGCAGTATTTT.

The rearrangement joins TRBV5-4 to TRBJ1-2, with D perhaps matching TRBD1 (6 bases). V was cut by 4 bases and J by 2 bases, with 12 bases left in between. CDR1 is SGHNT, CDR2 YYREEE, per germline (reference sequence). This CDR3 has 14 residues. The CDR3 loop is CASSPQTGNYGYTF. The DNA for the CDR3 is TGTGCCAGCAGCCCGCAGACAGGAAACTATGGCTACACCTTC.

The V gene is TRBV2, the J gene TRBJ1-5, with 8 nucleotides matching TRBD1. The CDR3 runs 14 residues. Germline V lookup: CDR1 SNHLY, CDR2 FYNNEI. V was pared by 8 bases and J by 4 bases, with 7 bases of the junction left unmatched. CDR3 bases: TGTGCCAGCGGCGTTACAGGGGGGAATCAGCCCCAGCATTTT. Encoded protein: CASGVTGGNQPQHF.

The rearrangement links TRBV7-9 to TRBJ2-1; D not resolved. Per germline, CDR1 SEHNR and CDR2 FQNEAQ (reference sequence). The CDR3 is 14 residues long. The V end was cut by 1 base, the J end by 8 bases, with 12 bases between. In nucleotides, the CDR3 is TGTGCCAGCAGCTTAGAAAGGCGCGGCTATGAGCAGTTCTTC. Protein sequence: CASSLERRGYEQFF.

This clone was seen once. The genes are TRBV21-1 and TRBJ1-5. TRBV21-1 is listed as a pseudogene. The CDR3 has 14 amino acids. The CDR3 loop reads CASTKEGSNQPQHF. The CDR3 DNA reads as TGTGCCAGCACCAAGGAGGGAAGCAATCAGCCCCAGCATTTT.

This chain connects TRBV27 to TRBJ1-3; D may be TRBD1 (6 bases). V was pared by 7 bases and J by 2 bases, with 18 bases between. CDR1 is MNHEY and CDR2 is SMNVEV in the germline V gene (reference sequence). This CDR3 region has 16 residues. This CDR3 is CASISQNRDPGNTIYF. In nucleotides, the CDR3 is TGTGCCAGCATCTCCCAAAACAGGGACCCTGGAAACACCATATATTTT.

The CDR3, as DNA: TGTGCCAGCAGTATCAACCCAGGGGGCACTGAAGCTTTCTTT. Translation: CASSINPGGTEAFF. The chain uses TRBV27 and TRBJ1-1; 7 nucleotides line up with TRBD1. Germline V gives CDR1 MNHEY, CDR2 SMNVEV (reference sequence). V trimming: 5 bases; J trimming: 4 bases; junction bases outside the gene matches: 7. The CDR3 loop spans 14 amino acids.

The chain links TRBV2 to TRBJ1-2, with D possibly TRBD1 on 5 matching bases. Germline values: CDR1 SNHLY, CDR2 FYNNEI. This CDR3 is 13 amino acids long. The V end lost 1 base, the J end lost 5 bases, and 8 bases lay between the germline ends. CDR3 nucleotides: TGTGCCAGCAGTGAAGAGGCAGGGTATGGCTACACCTTC. The encoded protein is CASSEEAGYGYTF.

The chain is built from TRBV11-3 and TRBJ2-1, with TRBD1 identical over 8 bases. J gave up 5 bases and V 1 base, and 7 bases lay outside the gene matches. The CDR3 loop spans 16 amino acids. Germline V gene sequence: CDR1 SGHNT, CDR2 YENEEA. The CDR3 spells CASSLARQGMNNEQFF. Here the CDR3 DNA reads TGTGCCAGCAGCTTAGCCAGACAGGGGATGAACAATGAGCAGTTCTTC. Combining the CDR3 with reference TRBV11-3 and TRBJ2-1 gives the whole variable domain EAGVVQSPRYKIIEKKQPVAFWCNPISGHNTLYWYLQNLGQGPELLIRYENEEAVDDSQLPKDRFSAERLKGVDSTLKIQPAELGDSAVYLCASSLARQGMNNEQFFGPGTRLTVL.

The rearrangement uses TRBV6-4 and TRBJ1-1; D unclear. Deletions cut 0 bases from V and 1 base from J, with 12 bases between. Germline V gives CDR1 MRHNA, CDR2 SNTAGT. The length of the CDR3 is 16 residues. In nucleotides, the CDR3 is TGTGCCAGCAGTGACTCGATCCCGGGAGAGAACACTGAAGCTTTCTTT. It yields the protein CASSDSIPGENTEAFF.